This T cell receptor (beta chain) comes out of a study of monozygotic twins with inflammatory bowel disease. Donors each contributed one blood sample measuring about 2.4 ml. With respect to this clonotype: The antigen is undetermined.

Study-wide findings and caveats: With inverse Simpson as the measure, TCRbeta diversity was lower in IBD patients than in healthy co-twins.

There are 16 residues in the CDR3. Germline CDR1 and CDR2: MNHEY and SVGEGT. From its re-call of the 5' RACE reads, TCRdb lists each CDR3 protein once, without DNA. This sample contains around 380,000 distinct CDR3 sequences. Source material: blood. The chain uses TRBV6-2 or TRBV6-3 and TRBJ1-1; TCRdb outputs TRBD1, but without DNA this stays unchecked. The clonotype originates from a human donor with ulcerative colitis or Crohn's disease, or a healthy co-twin of an affected twin (not recorded which). The CDR3 loop reads CASRPTTGPMNTEAFF.